The subject of this entry is one TCR beta chain. CDR3 size: 14 residues. Deletions cut 6 bases from V and 5 bases from J, with 14 bases between. Germline V CDR1 and CDR2: MRHNA, SNTAGT. This sample was taken from a study of T cell changes during pregnancy in multiple sclerosis. Profiled with immunoSEQ multiplex PCR; TCRdb holds only in-frame clones, not every one. This table has roughly 120,000 clones, 92% appearing once. Here the sequenced sample was peripheral blood, taken in the third trimester of pregnancy. V is TRBV6-4 and J is TRBJ1-5, with a possible D match to TRBD1 (6 bases). This receptor was taken from a female donor with multiple sclerosis, enrolled in a pregnancy study. The CDR3 DNA is TGTGCCAGCAGCCCTACAGGGATCGATCAGCCCCAGCATTTT. Protein sequence: CASSPTGIDQPQHF.